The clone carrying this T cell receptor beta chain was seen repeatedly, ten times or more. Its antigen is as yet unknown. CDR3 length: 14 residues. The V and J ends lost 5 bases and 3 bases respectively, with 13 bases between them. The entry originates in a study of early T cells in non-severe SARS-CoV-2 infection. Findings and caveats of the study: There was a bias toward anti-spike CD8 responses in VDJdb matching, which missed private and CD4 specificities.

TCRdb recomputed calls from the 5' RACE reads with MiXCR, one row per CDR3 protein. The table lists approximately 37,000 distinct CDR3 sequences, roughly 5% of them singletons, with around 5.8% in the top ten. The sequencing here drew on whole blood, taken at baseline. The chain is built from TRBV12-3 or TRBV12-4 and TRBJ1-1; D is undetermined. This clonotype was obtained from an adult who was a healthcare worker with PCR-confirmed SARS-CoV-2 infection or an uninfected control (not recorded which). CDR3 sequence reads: CASSPSDGYTEAFF. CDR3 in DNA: TGTGCCAGCAGTCCCTCGGACGGATACACTGAAGCTTTCTTT.